These 23 T cell receptor beta chains came from one sample sequenced in a study of OX40 agonist ivuxolimab in advanced cancers. Sequencing was performed with immunoSEQ multiplex PCR; in TCRdb, only in-frame clones are kept and a portion is missing. The top ten clones hold roughly 1.5% of a sample with 50,000 to 55,000 clones, more than 70% of them seen once. The sequenced sample was CD4+ or CD8+ T cells sorted from blood, obtained in a trial of the OX40 agonist ivuxolimab. Receptors were obtained from an adult with an advanced solid tumor such as melanoma, head and neck, liver or kidney cancer.

V usage is TRBV7-9 and J usage is TRBJ1-3; no clear D. Deletions cut 5 bases from V and 0 bases from J, with 17 bases between. This CDR3 spans 17 amino acids. CDR1 is SEHNR and CDR2 is FQNEAQ in the germline V gene (reference sequence). The CDR3 reads CASSRPKDAGSGNTIYF. The CDR3 coding sequence is TGTGCCAGCAGCCGACCAAAGGACGCGGGCTCTGGAAACACCATATATTTT.

The chain recombines TRBV5-6 with TRBJ1-4; TRBD1 might be the D (5 bases). Per germline, CDR1 SGHDT and CDR2 YYEEEE. V dropped 2 bases and J dropped 8 bases, with 16 bases sitting between them. This CDR3 has 15 amino acids. CDR3: CASSFWETAYEKLFF. In nucleotides, the CDR3 is TGTGCCAGCAGCTTTTGGGAGACAGCGTACGAAAAACTGTTTTTT.

In its sample, this clone was seen a few times. V usage is TRBV6-1 and J usage is TRBJ1-2, with TRBD1 matching over 10 bases. CDR3 length: 15 amino acids. Trimming cost V 4 bases and J 1 base; bases outside gene matches: 3. From germline, CDR1 is MNHNS and CDR2 SASEGT. The CDR3 bases are TGTGCCAGCAGTGGACAGGGGGCCGGTAACTATGGCTACACCTTC. Translation: CASSGQGAGNYGYTF.

The chain couples TRBV29-1 to TRBJ2-1; 10 positions match TRBD2. This CDR3 is built from 14 residues. The germline V gene has CDR1 SQVTM and CDR2 ANQGSEA. With V trimmed by 4 bases and J by 7 bases, 7 bases remained unmatched. As DNA, the CDR3 is TGCAGCGTTGTAAAAGCGGGAGGGCCGAATGAGCAGTTCTTC. Its translation is CSVVKAGGPNEQFF.

The chain carries TRBV25-1 and TRBJ2-3, with 10 nucleotides matching TRBD2. The CDR3 has 17 residues. Germline trimming cut 2 bases from V and 2 bases from J; bases unmatched to any gene: 7. Germline assignment: CDR1 MGHDK and CDR2 SYGVNS. The CDR3 region has the DNA TGTGCCAGCAGTGAACGACTAGCGGGTACTATCACAGATACGCAGTATTTT. It specifies CASSERLAGTITDTQYF.

The sample holds a few counts of this clone. The rearrangement links TRBV6-1 to TRBJ1-5; possibly TRBD1 for D (6 bases). The CDR3 has 13 residues. V was cut by 7 bases and J by 5 bases, with 12 bases left in between. Germline CDR1 MNHNS, CDR2 SASEGT. Here the CDR3 reads CASTAGADQPQHF. CDR3 nucleotide sequence: TGTGCCAGCACCGCAGGGGCTGATCAGCCCCAGCATTTT.

V is TRBV19 and J is TRBJ2-7, with D unresolved. The V gene's germline CDR1 is LNHDA and CDR2 SQIVND (reference sequence). The V gene lost 2 bases and the J gene lost 0 bases, with 5 bases spanning the gap. The CDR3 loop spans 13 amino acids. CDR3 nucleotide sequence: TGTGCCAGTAGTATACAGATCTCCTACGAGCAGTACTTC. Amino acid sequence: CASSIQISYEQYF.

Concerning this clone: At the DNA level, this CDR3 is encoded by other sequences in the same sample as well. The rearrangement uses TRBV18 and TRBJ1-1; D remains unclear. The V end lost 1 base, the J end lost 1 base, and 4 bases lay between the germline ends. The germline CDR1 and CDR2 sequences are KGHSH and LQKENI. The CDR3 has 13 residues. CDR3 nucleotides: TGTGCCAGCTCACCACAGGGGAACACTGAAGCTTTCTTT. Translated: CASSPQGNTEAFF.

This chain joins TRBV18 and TRBJ2-7; tentatively, D is TRBD1 (6 bases). Germline CDR1 and CDR2: KGHSH and LQKENI. There are 12 residues in the CDR3. Between the trimmed V and J ends, which lost 3 bases and 4 bases, there was a span of 7 bases. The CDR3 region is CASSPGQYEQYF. CDR3 nucleotides: TGTGCCAGCTCACCTGGACAGTACGAGCAGTACTTC.

The sample holds one count of this clone. V usage is TRBV2 and J usage is TRBJ1-3; unclear D gene. The CDR3 totals 12 residues. The germline V gene has CDR1 SNHLY and CDR2 FYNNEI. The germline V and J ends were trimmed by 4 bases and 4 bases, with 5 bases remaining between them. In DNA, the CDR3 is TGTGCCAGCAGTGGTGACGGAAACACCATATATTTT. Translation gives CASSGDGNTIYF.

This chain uses TRBV11-1 with TRBJ2-1; 10 bases match TRBD2. There are 15 residues in the CDR3. Germline V gene lookup returns CDR1 SGHAT and CDR2 FQDESV (reference sequence). Unmatched junction bases numbered 8, after V lost 2 bases and J lost 10 bases. The CDR3 spells CASSLLAGVPGEQFF. The CDR3 nucleotides are TGTGCCAGCAGCTTACTAGCGGGGGTACCTGGGGAGCAGTTCTTC.

The chain is built from TRBV19 and TRBJ2-6; D uncertain. V was trimmed by 7 bases and J by 4 bases, leaving 8 bases between them. The CDR3 is made up of 13 amino acids. Germline V gives CDR1 LNHDA, CDR2 SQIVND (reference sequence). CDR3 sequence reads: CASTPLGANVLTF. The CDR3 DNA reads TGTGCCAGTACCCCCCTCGGGGCCAACGTCCTGACTTTC.

The chain carries TRBV30 and TRBJ2-7; the D gene is possibly TRBD1 (5 bases). Trimming took 0 bases from V and 0 from J, leaving 12 bases between them. The CDR3 has 15 amino acids. The germline V gene has CDR1 GTSNPN and CDR2 SVGIG (reference sequence). The CDR3 sequence is CAWSVGGAGSYEQYF. CDR3 nucleotide sequence: TGTGCCTGGAGTGTGGGTGGGGCCGGCTCCTACGAGCAGTACTTC. The full variable domain, its missing parts supplied by reference TRBV30 and TRBJ2-7, is SQTIHQWPATLVQPVGSPLSLECTVEGTSNPNLYWYRQAAGRGLQLLFYSVGIGQISSEVPQNLSASRPQDRQFILSSKKLLLSDSGFYLCAWSVGGAGSYEQYFGPGTRLTVT.

V and J are TRBV6-5 and TRBJ2-1; D is unclear. Germline loops: CDR1 MNHEY, CDR2 SVGAGI. CDR3 length equals 10 residues. Trimming left V 7 bases short and J 10 bases short, with 8 bases between. The CDR3 bases are TGTGCCAGCAAAGGTGAAGAGCAGTTCTTC. Translation: CASKGEEQFF.

The V gene is TRBV28, the J gene TRBJ1-5; D unclear. V was cut by 11 bases and J by 5 bases, with 10 bases left in between. This CDR3 contains 11 residues. Germline CDR1 reads MDHEN; CDR2 reads SYDVKM. The CDR3 DNA follows: TGTGCCTCTATGAGGCATCAGCCCCAGCATTTT. Protein: CASMRHQPQHF.

The chain employs TRBV2 and TRBJ2-1; no clear D gene. This CDR3 contains 12 residues. Germline CDR1 is SNHLY and CDR2 is FYNNEI. The ends were cut back, 5 bases at V and 6 bases at J, with 8 bases in the middle. CDR3 DNA: TGTGCCAGCAGTATCAGTGGCAATGAGCAGTTCTTC. Residues: CASSISGNEQFF.

The chain employs TRBV11-2 and TRBJ2-3; D possibly corresponds to TRBD1 (5 bases). This CDR3 has 12 residues. The V gene lost 3 bases and the J gene lost 5 bases, with 6 bases spanning the gap. Germline assignment: CDR1 SGHAT and CDR2 FQNNGV. The chain's CDR3 is CASSFGQDTQYF. CDR3 DNA: TGTGCCAGCAGCTTCGGACAAGATACGCAGTATTTT.

The chain links TRBV5-1 to TRBJ2-5, with 10 bases identical to TRBD2. The length of the CDR3 is 15 residues. CDR1 and CDR2 from the germline V gene are SGHRS and YFSETQ. V gave up 4 bases and J gave up 1 base; unmatched junction bases: 4. CDR3 in DNA: TGCGCCAGCAGCCCGACTAGCGGGCTCCAAGAGACCCAGTACTTC. The encoded protein is CASSPTSGLQETQYF.

CDR3 nucleotide sequence: TGTGCCAGCATCCGGGATACGGGCACTGAAGCTTTCTTT. Protein: CASIRDTGTEAFF. The genes are TRBV6-6 and TRBJ1-1; D remains ambiguous. V dropped 7 bases and J dropped 4 bases, with 13 bases sitting between them. CDR1 and CDR2 (germline): MNHNY, SVGAGI (reference sequence). This CDR3 region has 13 residues.

The rearrangement joins TRBV19 to TRBJ2-7; D is unclear. V was pared by 4 bases and J by 2 bases, with 9 bases between. CDR1 is LNHDA, CDR2 SQIVND, per germline (reference sequence). The CDR3 is 13 residues long. The CDR3 DNA reads TGTGCCAGTAGTAGGCAGGCCACCTACGAGCAGTACTTC. Translation: CASSRQATYEQYF.

The rearrangement uses TRBV5-1 and TRBJ2-1, with 12 bases matching TRBD2. The CDR3 covers 20 residues. With V trimmed by 6 bases and J by 7 bases, 23 bases remained unmatched. Germline loops: CDR1 SGHRS, CDR2 YFSETQ. The CDR3 spells CASTRGQGLAGGPTQNEQFF. Written as DNA, the CDR3 is TGCGCCAGCACCCGGGGACAGGGTCTAGCGGGGGGGCCTACTCAAAATGAGCAGTTCTTC.

About this clone: Other nucleotide sequences in the sample specify the same CDR3. The CDR3: CASSLAPRTSGGLQETQYF. The CDR3 nucleotides read TGCGCCAGCAGCTTGGCCCCCCGGACTAGCGGGGGCCTGCAAGAGACCCAGTACTTC. This chain joins TRBV5-1 and TRBJ2-5, with 13 bases fitting TRBD2. V lost 0 bases and J lost 2; bases outside the gene matches: 10. Germline loops: CDR1 SGHRS, CDR2 YFSETQ. CDR3 size: 19 residues.

This chain links TRBV2 with TRBJ1-4; 7 bases are shared with TRBD1. There are 15 residues in the CDR3. Germline loops: CDR1 SNHLY, CDR2 FYNNEI. The junction had 12 bases not matched to a gene; V was cut back by 8 bases and J by 6 bases. In DNA, the CDR3 is TGTGCCAGCCGGACAGGTACACTACTTGATGAAAAACTGTTTTTT. This sequence encodes CASRTGTLLDEKLFF.